The source of this TCR beta chain is a study of CD8 T cells in ankylosing spondylitis. TCRdb used MiXCR to reprocess the 5' RACE reads, holding one entry per CDR3 protein. The table has around 250,000 distinct CDR3 sequences, around 10% seen once. The V and J ends lost 6 bases and 2 bases, in that order; junction bases with no gene match: 6. Germline CDR1 SQVTM, CDR2 ANQGSEA. The CDR3 contains 14 residues. In its sample, this clonotype was seen a few times. The sample taken for sequencing was blood, either unsorted or a sorted T cell fraction (not recorded which). The receptor was derived from a male donor with ankylosing spondylitis or in good health (not recorded which). The gene calls are TRBV29-1 and TRBJ1-5; 8 bases fit TRBD1. The CDR3 DNA sequence: TGCAGCGTCGCCGACAGGGGAGGCAATCAGCCCCAGCATTTT. Amino acid sequence: CSVADRGGNQPQHF.